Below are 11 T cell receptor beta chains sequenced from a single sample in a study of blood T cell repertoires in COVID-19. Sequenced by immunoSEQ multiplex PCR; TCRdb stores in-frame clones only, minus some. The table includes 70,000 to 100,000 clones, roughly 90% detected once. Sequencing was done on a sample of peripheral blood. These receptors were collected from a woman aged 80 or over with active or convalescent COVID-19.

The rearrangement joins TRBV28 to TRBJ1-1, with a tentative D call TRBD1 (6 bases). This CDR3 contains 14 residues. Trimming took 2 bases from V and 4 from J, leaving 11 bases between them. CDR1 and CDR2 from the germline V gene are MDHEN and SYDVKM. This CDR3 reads CASSLAIGGTEAFF. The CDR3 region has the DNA TGTGCCAGCAGTTTAGCTATAGGGGGCACTGAAGCTTTCTTT.

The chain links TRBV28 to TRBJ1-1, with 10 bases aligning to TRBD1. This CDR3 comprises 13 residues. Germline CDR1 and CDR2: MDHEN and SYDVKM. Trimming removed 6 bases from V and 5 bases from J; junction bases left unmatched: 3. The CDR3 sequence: CASRRTGGTEAFF. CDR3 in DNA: TGTGCCAGCAGACGGACAGGGGGGACTGAAGCTTTCTTT.

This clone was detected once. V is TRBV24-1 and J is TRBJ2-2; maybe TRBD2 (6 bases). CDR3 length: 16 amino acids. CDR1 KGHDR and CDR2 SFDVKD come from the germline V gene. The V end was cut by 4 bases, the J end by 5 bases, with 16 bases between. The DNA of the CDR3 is TGTGCCACCAGTGACCTCGGAGGGTCAGATACCGGGGAGCTGTTTTTT. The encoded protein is CATSDLGGSDTGELFF.

The CDR3 here is CASSLRGGTGGLSYEQYF. The CDR3 nucleotides are TGTGCCAGCAGTTTACGAGGAGGGACAGGGGGCCTCTCCTACGAGCAGTACTTC. The chain recombines TRBV27 with TRBJ2-7; 12 nucleotides agree with TRBD1. CDR1 and CDR2 (germline): MNHEY, SMNVEV (reference sequence). This CDR3 contains 18 residues. V trimming: 2 bases; J trimming: 0 bases; junction bases outside the gene matches: 8.

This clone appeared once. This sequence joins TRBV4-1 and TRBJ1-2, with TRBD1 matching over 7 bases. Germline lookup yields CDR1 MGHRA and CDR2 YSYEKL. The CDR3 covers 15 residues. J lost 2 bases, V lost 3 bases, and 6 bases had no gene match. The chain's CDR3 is CASSQYPQGNYGYTF. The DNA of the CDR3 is TGCGCCAGCAGCCAGTACCCACAGGGGAACTATGGCTACACCTTC.

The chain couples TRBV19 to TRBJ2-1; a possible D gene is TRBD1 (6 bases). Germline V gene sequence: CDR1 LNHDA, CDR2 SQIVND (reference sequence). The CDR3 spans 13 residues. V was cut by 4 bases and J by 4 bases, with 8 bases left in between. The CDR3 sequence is CASSTGTYNEQFF. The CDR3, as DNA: TGTGCCAGTAGTACAGGGACATACAATGAGCAGTTCTTC.

CDR3 sequence reads: CASSRNRVDTEAFF. The CDR3 nucleotides are TGTGCCAGCTCACGAAACAGGGTCGACACTGAAGCTTTCTTT. V gene TRBV18 combines with J gene TRBJ1-1; the D gene is possibly TRBD1 (6 bases). The CDR3 loop spans 14 amino acids. Trimming cost V 4 bases and J 3 bases, with 12 bases left between them. Germline V gene lookup returns CDR1 KGHSH and CDR2 LQKENI.

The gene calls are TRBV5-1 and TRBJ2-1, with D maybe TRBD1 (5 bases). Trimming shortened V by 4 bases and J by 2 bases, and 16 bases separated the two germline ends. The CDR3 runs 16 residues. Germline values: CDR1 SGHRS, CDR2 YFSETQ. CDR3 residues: CASSKSGAGTYNEQFF. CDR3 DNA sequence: TGCGCCAGCAGCAAATCGGGCGCAGGGACCTACAATGAGCAGTTCTTC.

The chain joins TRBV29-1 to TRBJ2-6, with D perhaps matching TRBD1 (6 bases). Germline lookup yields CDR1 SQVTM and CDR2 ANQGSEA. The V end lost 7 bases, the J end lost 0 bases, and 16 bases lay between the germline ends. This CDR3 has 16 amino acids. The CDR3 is CSDTGTSSSGANVLTF. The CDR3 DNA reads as TGCAGCGATACCGGGACATCGAGCTCTGGGGCCAACGTCCTGACTTTC.

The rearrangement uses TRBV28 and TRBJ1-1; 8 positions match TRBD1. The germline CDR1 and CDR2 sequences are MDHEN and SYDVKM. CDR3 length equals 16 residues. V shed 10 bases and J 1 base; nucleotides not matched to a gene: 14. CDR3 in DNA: TGTGCCACCACTCAGGGCAGGGGGCTTGGGAACACTGAAGCTTTCTTT. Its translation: CATTQGRGLGNTEAFF.

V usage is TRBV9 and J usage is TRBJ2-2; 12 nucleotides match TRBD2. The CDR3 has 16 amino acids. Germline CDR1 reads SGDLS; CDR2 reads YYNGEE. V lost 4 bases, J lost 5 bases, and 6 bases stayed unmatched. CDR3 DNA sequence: TGTGCCAGCAGCATTAGACTAGCGGGAGTGACCGGGGAGCTGTTTTTT. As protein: CASSIRLAGVTGELFF.